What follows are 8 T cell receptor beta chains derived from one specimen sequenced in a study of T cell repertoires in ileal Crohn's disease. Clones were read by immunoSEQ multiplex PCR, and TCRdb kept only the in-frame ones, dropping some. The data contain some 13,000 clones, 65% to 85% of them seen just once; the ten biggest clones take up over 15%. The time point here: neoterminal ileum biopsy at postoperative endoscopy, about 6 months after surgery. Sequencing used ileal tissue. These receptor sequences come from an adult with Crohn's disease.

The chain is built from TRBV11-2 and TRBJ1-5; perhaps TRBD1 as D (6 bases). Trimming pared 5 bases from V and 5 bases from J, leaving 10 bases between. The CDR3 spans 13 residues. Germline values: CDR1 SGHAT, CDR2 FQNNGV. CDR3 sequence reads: CASSVGQHQPQHF. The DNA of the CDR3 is TGTGCCAGCAGCGTCGGACAGCATCAGCCCCAGCATTTT.

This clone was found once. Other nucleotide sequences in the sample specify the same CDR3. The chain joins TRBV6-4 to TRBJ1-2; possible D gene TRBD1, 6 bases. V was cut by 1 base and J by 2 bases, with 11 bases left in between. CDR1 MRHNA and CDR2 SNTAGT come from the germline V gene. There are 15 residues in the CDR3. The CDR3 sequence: CASSDFQDRNYGYTF. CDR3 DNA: TGTGCCAGCAGTGACTTCCAGGACAGAAACTATGGCTACACCTTC.

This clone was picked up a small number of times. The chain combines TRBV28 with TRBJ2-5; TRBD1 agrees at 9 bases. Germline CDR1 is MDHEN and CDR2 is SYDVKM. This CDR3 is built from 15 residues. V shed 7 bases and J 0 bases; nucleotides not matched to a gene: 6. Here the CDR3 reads CASTGTGYDQETQYF. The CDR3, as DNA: TGTGCCAGCACCGGGACAGGGTATGACCAAGAGACCCAGTACTTC.

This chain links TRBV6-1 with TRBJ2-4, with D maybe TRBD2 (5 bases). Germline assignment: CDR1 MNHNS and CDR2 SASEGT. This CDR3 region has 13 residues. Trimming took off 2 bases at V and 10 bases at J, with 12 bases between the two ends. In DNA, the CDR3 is TGTGCCAGCAGTGAATCCGGGGTTTGGATTCAGTACTTC. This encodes CASSESGVWIQYF.

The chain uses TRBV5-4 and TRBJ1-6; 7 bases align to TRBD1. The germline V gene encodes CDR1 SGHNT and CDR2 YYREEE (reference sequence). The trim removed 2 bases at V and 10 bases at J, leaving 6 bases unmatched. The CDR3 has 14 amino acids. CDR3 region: CASSFGQDSSPLHF. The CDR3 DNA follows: TGTGCCAGCAGCTTTGGACAGGACAGCTCACCCCTCCACTTT.

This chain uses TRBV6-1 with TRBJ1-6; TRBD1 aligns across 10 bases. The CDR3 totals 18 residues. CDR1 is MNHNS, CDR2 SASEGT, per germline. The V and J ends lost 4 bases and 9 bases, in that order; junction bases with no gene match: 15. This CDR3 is CASSVSSSLGQGSSPLHF. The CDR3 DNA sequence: TGTGCCAGCAGTGTCTCTAGCTCCTTGGGACAGGGGTCTTCACCCCTCCACTTT.

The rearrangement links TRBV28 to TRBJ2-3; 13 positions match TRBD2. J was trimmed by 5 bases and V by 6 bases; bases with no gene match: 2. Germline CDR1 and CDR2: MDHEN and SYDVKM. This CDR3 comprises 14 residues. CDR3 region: CASSTSGRGDTQYF. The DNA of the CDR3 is TGTGCCAGCAGCACTAGCGGGAGGGGAGATACGCAGTATTTT.

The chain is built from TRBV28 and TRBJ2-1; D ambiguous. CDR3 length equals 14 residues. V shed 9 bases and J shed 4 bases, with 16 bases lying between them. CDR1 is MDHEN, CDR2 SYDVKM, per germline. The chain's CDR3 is CARSAIRYYNEQFF. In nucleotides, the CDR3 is TGTGCCAGAAGTGCGATCCGGTATTACAATGAGCAGTTCTTC.